This TCR beta chain was observed in a study of CD8 T cells in Susac syndrome. This clonotype was found once. Reverse transcription of 0.5 to 1 ug RNA was performed with random hexamers. TCRdb re-analysed the immunoSEQ multiplex PCR reads in MiXCR, keeping a single row per CDR3 protein. The sample lists 150,000 to 200,000 distinct CDR3 sequences, less than 95% occurring once. The CDR3 spans 14 residues. The V gene's germline CDR1 is LGHNA and CDR2 YSLEER. Trimming took off 0 bases at V and 7 bases at J, with 10 bases between the two ends. Input material: CD4+ T cells from PBMCs. This chain links TRBV4-3 with TRBJ2-1; D unclear. The source is a human donor in good health. The CDR3: CASSQDFGLNEQFF. The CDR3 nucleotides read TGCGCCAGCAGCCAAGATTTTGGTTTGAATGAGCAGTTCTTC.